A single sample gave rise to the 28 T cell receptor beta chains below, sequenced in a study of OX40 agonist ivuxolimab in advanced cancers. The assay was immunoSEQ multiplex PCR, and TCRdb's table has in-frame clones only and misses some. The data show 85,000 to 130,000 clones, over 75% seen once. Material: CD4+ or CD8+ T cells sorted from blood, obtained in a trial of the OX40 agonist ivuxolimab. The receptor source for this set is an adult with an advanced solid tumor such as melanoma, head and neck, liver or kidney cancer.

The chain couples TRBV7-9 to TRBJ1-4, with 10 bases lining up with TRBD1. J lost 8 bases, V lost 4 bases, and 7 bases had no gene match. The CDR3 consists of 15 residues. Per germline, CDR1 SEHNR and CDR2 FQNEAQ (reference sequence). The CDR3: CASSYWTGGEEKLFF. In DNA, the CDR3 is TGTGCCAGCAGCTATTGGACAGGGGGAGAGGAAAAACTGTTTTTT.

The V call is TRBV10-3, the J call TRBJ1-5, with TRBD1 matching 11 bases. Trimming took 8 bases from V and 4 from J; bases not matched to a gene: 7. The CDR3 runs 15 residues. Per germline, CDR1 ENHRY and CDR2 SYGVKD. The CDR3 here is CAISQGTGGNQPQHF. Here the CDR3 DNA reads TGTGCCATCTCCCAAGGGACAGGGGGGAATCAGCCCCAGCATTTT.

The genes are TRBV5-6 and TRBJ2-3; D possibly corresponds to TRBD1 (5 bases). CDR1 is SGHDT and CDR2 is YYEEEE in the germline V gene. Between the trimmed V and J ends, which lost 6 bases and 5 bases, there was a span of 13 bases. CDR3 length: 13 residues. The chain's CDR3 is CASTRAQGDTQYF. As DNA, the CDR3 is TGTGCCAGCACCCGGGCCCAGGGAGATACGCAGTATTTT.

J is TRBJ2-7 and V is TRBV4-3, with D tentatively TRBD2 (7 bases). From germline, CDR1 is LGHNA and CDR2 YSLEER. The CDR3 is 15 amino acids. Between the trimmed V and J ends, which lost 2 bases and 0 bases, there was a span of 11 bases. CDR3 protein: CASSQRGGSSYEQYF. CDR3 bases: TGCGCCAGCAGCCAAAGGGGGGGTAGCTCCTACGAGCAGTACTTC.

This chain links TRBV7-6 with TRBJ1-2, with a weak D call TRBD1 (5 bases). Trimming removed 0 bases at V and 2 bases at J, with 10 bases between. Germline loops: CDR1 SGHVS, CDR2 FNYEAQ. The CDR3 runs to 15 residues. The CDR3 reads CASSLAPGQNYGYTF. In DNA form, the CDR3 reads TGTGCCAGCAGCTTAGCCCCGGGGCAGAACTATGGCTACACCTTC.

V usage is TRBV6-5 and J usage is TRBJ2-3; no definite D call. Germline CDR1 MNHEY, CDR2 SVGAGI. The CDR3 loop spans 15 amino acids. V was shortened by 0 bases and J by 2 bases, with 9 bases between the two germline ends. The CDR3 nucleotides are TGTGCCAGCAGTTACTCTTTCCAATCCACAGATACGCAGTATTTT. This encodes CASSYSFQSTDTQYF.

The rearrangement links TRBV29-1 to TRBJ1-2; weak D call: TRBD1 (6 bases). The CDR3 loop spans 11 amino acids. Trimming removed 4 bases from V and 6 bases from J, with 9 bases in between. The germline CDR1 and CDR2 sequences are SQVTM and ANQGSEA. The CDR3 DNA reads TGCAGCGTTGGGGGGGCGGATGGCTACACCTTC. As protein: CSVGGADGYTF.

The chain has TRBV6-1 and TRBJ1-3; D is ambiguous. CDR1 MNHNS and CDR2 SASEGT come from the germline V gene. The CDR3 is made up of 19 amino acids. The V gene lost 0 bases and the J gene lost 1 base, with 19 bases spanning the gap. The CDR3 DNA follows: TGTGCCAGCAGTGAAGCGCTTCAAGGGTGGAGCAGGTCTGGAAACACCATATATTTT. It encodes CASSEALQGWSRSGNTIYF.

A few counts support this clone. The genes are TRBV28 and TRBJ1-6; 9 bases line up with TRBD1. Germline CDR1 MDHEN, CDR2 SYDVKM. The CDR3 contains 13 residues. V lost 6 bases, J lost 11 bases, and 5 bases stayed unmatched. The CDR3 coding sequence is TGTGCCAGCAGACCAACAGGGGGCGCACCCCTCCACTTT. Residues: CASRPTGGAPLHF.

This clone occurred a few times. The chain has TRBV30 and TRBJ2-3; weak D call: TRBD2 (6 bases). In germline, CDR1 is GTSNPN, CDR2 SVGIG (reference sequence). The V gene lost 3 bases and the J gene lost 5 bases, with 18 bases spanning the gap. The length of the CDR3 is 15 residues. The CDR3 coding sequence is TGTGCCTGGAGGTTCGCGGGGATGGAGGGAGATACGCAGTATTTT. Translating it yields CAWRFAGMEGDTQYF.

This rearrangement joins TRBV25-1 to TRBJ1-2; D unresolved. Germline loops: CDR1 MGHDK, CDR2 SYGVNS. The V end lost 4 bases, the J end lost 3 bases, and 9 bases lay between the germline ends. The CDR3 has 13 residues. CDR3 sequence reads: CASSAHPDYGYTF. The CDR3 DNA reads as TGTGCCAGCAGTGCTCATCCGGACTATGGCTACACCTTC.

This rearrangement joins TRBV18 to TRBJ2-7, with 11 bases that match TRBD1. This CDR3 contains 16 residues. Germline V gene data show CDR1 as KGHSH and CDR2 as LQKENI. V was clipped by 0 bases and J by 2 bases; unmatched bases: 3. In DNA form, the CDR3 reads TGTGCCAGCTCACCACCAGGGGGACAGGGGGCCTACGAGCAGTACTTC. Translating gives CASSPPGGQGAYEQYF.

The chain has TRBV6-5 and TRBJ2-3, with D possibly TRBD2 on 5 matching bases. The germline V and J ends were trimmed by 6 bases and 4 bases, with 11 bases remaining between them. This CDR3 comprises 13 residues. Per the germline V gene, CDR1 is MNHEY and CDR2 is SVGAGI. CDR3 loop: CASSTNSADTQYF. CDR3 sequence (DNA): TGTGCCAGCAGCACAAATAGCGCAGATACGCAGTATTTT.

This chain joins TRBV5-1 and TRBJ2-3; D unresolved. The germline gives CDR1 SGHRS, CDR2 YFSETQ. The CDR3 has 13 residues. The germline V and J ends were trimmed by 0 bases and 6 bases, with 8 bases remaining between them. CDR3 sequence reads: CASSLGLRDTQYF. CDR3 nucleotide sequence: TGCGCCAGCAGCTTGGGTCTCAGGGATACGCAGTATTTT.

The DNA for the CDR3 is TGTGCCAGCAGGCGAGGACAGGGGGCGGCTGGGGCCAACGTCCTGACTTTC. Translation gives CASRRGQGAAGANVLTF. The rearrangement links TRBV7-9 to TRBJ2-6, with TRBD1 identical over 11 bases. The V segment lost 6 bases and the J segment 2 bases; nucleotides outside the gene matches: 6. This CDR3 spans 17 amino acids. Germline values: CDR1 SEHNR, CDR2 FQNEAQ (reference sequence). Full variable domain (rest looked up from reference TRBV7-9 and TRBJ2-6): DTGVSQNPRHKITKRGQNVTFRCDPISEHNRLYWYRQTLGQGPEFLTYFQNEAQLEKSRLLSDRFSAERPKGSFSTLEIQRTEQGDSAMYLCASRRGQGAAGANVLTFGAGSRLTVL.

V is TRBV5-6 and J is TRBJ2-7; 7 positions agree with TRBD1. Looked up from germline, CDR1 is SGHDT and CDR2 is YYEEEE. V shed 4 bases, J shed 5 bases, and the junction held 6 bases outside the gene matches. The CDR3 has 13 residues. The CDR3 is CASSQGQNNEQYF. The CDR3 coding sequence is TGTGCCAGCAGCCAGGGACAGAACAACGAGCAGTACTTC.

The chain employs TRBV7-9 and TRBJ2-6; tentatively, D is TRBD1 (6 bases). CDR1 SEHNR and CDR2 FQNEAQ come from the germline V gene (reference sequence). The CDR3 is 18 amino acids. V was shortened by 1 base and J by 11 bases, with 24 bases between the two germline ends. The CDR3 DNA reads TGTGCCAGCAGCTTAGAGGTAGCTGTGGGACAAAGGACCGACGTCCTGACTTTC. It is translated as CASSLEVAVGQRTDVLTF.

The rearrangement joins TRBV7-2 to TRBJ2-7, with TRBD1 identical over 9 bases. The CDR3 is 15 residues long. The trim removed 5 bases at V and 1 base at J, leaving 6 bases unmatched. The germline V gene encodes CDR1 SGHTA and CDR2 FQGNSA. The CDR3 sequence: CASSPRQGGSYEQYF. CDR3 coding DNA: TGTGCCAGCAGCCCGCGACAGGGGGGTTCCTACGAGCAGTACTTC.

The CDR3 region is CASSIWAPTGELFF. CDR3 in DNA: TGTGCCAGTAGTATTTGGGCACCCACCGGGGAGCTGTTTTTT. The rearrangement links TRBV19 to TRBJ2-2; D is unresolved. Germline V CDR1 and CDR2: LNHDA, SQIVND (reference sequence). V was shortened by 3 bases and J by 4 bases, with 9 bases between the two germline ends. The CDR3 length is 14 residues.

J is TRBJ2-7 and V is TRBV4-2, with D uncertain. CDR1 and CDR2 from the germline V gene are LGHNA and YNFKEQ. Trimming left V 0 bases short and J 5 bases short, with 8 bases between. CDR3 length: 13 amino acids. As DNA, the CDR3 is TGTGCCAGCAGCCAAGAAGCTGGCGACGAGCAGTACTTC. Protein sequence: CASSQEAGDEQYF.

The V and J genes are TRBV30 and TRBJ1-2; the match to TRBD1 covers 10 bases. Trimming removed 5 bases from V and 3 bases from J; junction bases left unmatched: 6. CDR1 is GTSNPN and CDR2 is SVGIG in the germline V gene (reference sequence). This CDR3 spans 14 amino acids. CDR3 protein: CAWETDRGDYGYTF. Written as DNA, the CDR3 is TGTGCCTGGGAGACGGACAGGGGGGACTATGGCTACACCTTC.

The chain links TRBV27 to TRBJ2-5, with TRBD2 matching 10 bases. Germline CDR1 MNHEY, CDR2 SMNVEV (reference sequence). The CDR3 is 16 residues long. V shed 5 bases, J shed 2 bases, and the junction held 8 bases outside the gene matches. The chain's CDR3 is CASSPSAAGGQETQYF. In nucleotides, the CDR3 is TGTGCCAGCAGTCCTTCAGCAGCGGGGGGGCAAGAGACCCAGTACTTC.

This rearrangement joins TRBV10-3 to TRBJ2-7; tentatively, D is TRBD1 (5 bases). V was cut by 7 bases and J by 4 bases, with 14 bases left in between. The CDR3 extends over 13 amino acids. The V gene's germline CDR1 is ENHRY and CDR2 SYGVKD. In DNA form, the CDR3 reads TGTGCCATCACGTCGGCAGGGTTGTACGAGCAGTACTTC. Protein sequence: CAITSAGLYEQYF.

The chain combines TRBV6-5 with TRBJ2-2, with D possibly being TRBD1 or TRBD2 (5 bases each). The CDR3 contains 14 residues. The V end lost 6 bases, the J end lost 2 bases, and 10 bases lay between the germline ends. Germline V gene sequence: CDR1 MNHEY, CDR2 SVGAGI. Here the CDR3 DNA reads TGTGCCAGCAGGAGAGGGGCTAACACCGGGGAGCTGTTTTTT. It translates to CASRRGANTGELFF.

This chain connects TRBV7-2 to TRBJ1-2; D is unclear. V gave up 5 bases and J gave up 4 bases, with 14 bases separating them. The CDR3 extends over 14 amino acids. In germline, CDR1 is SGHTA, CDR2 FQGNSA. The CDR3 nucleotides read TGTGCCAGCAGCCCGGGTGGAGGGAGCTATGGCTACACCTTC. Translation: CASSPGGGSYGYTF.

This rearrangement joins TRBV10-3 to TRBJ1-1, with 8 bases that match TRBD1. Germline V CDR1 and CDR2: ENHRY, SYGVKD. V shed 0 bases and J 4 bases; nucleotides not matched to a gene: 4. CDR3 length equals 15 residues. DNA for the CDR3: TGTGCCATCAGTGAGTCCGACAGGGGTATCACTGAAGCTTTCTTT. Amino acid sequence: CAISESDRGITEAFF.

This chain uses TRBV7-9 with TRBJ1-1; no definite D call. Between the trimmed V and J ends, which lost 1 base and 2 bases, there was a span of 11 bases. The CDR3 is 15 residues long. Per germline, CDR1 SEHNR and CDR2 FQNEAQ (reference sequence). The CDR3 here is CASSLGEAANTEAFF. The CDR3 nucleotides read TGTGCCAGCAGCTTAGGGGAAGCCGCTAACACTGAAGCTTTCTTT.

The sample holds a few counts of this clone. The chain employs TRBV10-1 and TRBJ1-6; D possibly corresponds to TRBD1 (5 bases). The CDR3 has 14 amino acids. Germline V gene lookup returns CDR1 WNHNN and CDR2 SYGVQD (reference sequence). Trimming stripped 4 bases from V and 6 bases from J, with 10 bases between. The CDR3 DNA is TGCGCCAGCAGTGCTCGGGACTCTAATTCACCCCTCCACTTT. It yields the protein CASSARDSNSPLHF.